Below are 15 T cell receptor beta chains sequenced from a single sample in a study of T cell responses to AZD1222 COVID-19 vaccine. Some clones are missing from TCRdb's copy, which holds only in-frame ones; the method was immunoSEQ multiplex PCR. The sample shows about 150,000 clones, roughly 88% of them seen only once. The material was peripheral blood, obtained on day 0 of AZD1222 vaccination. Source of these receptors: an adult in good health.

This clone has only a few counts. The chain carries TRBV6-5 and TRBJ2-7, with 8 positions matching TRBD2. Germline trimming cut 7 bases from V and 6 bases from J; bases unmatched to any gene: 5. The CDR3 covers 12 residues. Germline CDR1 MNHEY, CDR2 SVGAGI. The CDR3 here is CASTLGGGEQYF. The DNA of the CDR3 is TGTGCCAGCACCCTCGGGGGGGGCGAGCAGTACTTC.

The rearrangement links TRBV7-9 to TRBJ1-6; 8 bases agree with TRBD1. Germline V CDR1 and CDR2: SEHNR, FQNEAQ (reference sequence). This CDR3 comprises 15 residues. V trimming: 1 base; J trimming: 10 bases; junction bases outside the gene matches: 6. The CDR3 DNA reads as TGTGCCAGCAGCTTAGGACAGGGGAGGCGCTCACCCCTCCACTTT. Its translation is CASSLGQGRRSPLHF.

The CDR3 DNA follows: TGTGCCAGCCAGGGGGCAGGAACTGAAGCTTTCTTT. This sequence encodes CASQGAGTEAFF. The gene calls are TRBV28 and TRBJ1-1; 8 positions match TRBD1. J lost 5 bases, V lost 8 bases, and 4 bases had no gene match. The CDR3 covers 12 residues. Germline V gene sequence: CDR1 MDHEN, CDR2 SYDVKM.

V gene TRBV6-2 or TRBV6-3 combines with J gene TRBJ1-5, with no clear D. The length of the CDR3 is 13 residues. Trimming cost V 0 bases and J 4 bases, with 4 bases left between them. Germline CDR1 MNHEY, CDR2 SVGEGT. This CDR3 is CASSYSRNQPQHF. CDR3 nucleotides: TGTGCCAGCAGTTACTCAAGAAATCAGCCCCAGCATTTT.

The chain couples TRBV30 to TRBJ1-1; D may be TRBD1 (5 bases). The CDR3 is made up of 15 amino acids. The germline V gene has CDR1 GTSNPN and CDR2 SVGIG (reference sequence). V lost 2 bases, J lost 0 bases, and 13 bases lay in between. The CDR3 spells CAWSPWEGMNTEAFF. CDR3 bases: TGTGCCTGGAGTCCCTGGGAGGGGATGAACACTGAAGCTTTCTTT.

The CDR3 DNA sequence: TGTGCCAGCAGCCAAGGGACAGGGCCCACCGGGGAGCTGTTTTTT. It encodes CASSQGTGPTGELFF. The chain uses TRBV14 and TRBJ2-2; 8 bases map to TRBD1. The CDR3 runs to 15 residues. Germline V gene sequence: CDR1 SGHDN, CDR2 FVKESK. V lost 1 base, J lost 4 bases, and 2 bases stayed unmatched.

The gene calls are TRBV2 and TRBJ1-2; D unresolved. CDR1 is SNHLY and CDR2 is FYNNEI in the germline V gene. V lost 10 bases, J lost 8 bases, and 14 bases lay in between. The CDR3 length is 11 residues. The CDR3 coding sequence is TGTGCCACCACCCCCATGGGAGGCTACACCTTC. It encodes CATTPMGGYTF.

This chain joins TRBV21-1 and TRBJ2-7; the table's D call TRBD1 went unverified against the DNA. TRBV21-1 is labeled a pseudogene. The CDR3 runs 13 residues. CDR3 loop: CASSKGPSYEQYF. The CDR3 DNA reads TGTGCCAGCAGCAAAGGGCCCTCCTACGAGCAGTACTTC.

The rearrangement uses TRBV29-1 and TRBJ2-1; 8 bases fit TRBD2. The germline gives CDR1 SQVTM, CDR2 ANQGSEA. This CDR3 has 16 residues. V was clipped by 0 bases and J by 6 bases; unmatched bases: 10. CDR3 nucleotides: TGCAGCGTTGAAGAGTCAACTAGCGGTCTCCTCAATGAGCAGTTCTTC. Its translation: CSVEESTSGLLNEQFF.

CDR3 residues: CASGGITSYEQYF. As DNA, the CDR3 is TGTGCCAGCGGGGGCATAACATCCTACGAGCAGTACTTC. The chain carries TRBV28 and TRBJ2-7, with a tentative D call TRBD1 (6 bases). The germline CDR1 and CDR2 sequences are MDHEN and SYDVKM. V lost 8 bases to trimming and J lost 1 base, with 12 bases between them. The CDR3 sequence is 13 residues long.

This clone turned up a few times. The chain employs TRBV29-1 and TRBJ2-7, with 8 bases that match TRBD2. V dropped 6 bases and J dropped 10; count of bases not matched to a gene: 8. From germline, CDR1 is SQVTM and CDR2 ANQGSEA. This CDR3 has 11 amino acids. The DNA for the CDR3 is TGCAGCGTGGGGAGTAGCGGGAATCAGTACTTC. This gives the protein CSVGSSGNQYF.

The chain combines TRBV9 with TRBJ1-2, with TRBD1 as a possible D gene (6 bases). The CDR3 consists of 15 residues. The V gene's germline CDR1 is SGDLS and CDR2 YYNGEE. V gave up 0 bases and J gave up 2 bases, with 11 bases separating them. This CDR3 is CASSVGTGPNYGYTF. The CDR3 DNA sequence: TGTGCCAGCAGCGTAGGTACAGGGCCGAACTATGGCTACACCTTC.

In its sample, this clone was seen once. The V gene is TRBV6-4, the J gene TRBJ1-1, with 8 positions matching TRBD1. Losses at the gene ends were 1 base for V and 4 bases for J; bases not matched to a gene: 5. Germline V gene data show CDR1 as MRHNA and CDR2 as SNTAGT. This CDR3 contains 15 residues. The CDR3 DNA follows: TGTGCCAGCAGTGACTTGGACAGGGTAAGCACTGAAGCTTTCTTT. Translating gives CASSDLDRVSTEAFF.

This chain joins TRBV19 and TRBJ2-7, with 7 bases identical to TRBD2. The germline gives CDR1 LNHDA, CDR2 SQIVND (reference sequence). This CDR3 is built from 15 residues. V was pared by 5 bases and J by 3 bases, with 10 bases of the junction left unmatched. CDR3 sequence reads: CASSAARGGDYEQYF. The CDR3 nucleotides are TGTGCCAGTAGTGCAGCTCGCGGGGGAGACTACGAGCAGTACTTC. Filled out from reference TRBV19 and TRBJ2-7, the complete variable domain reads DGGITQSPKYLFRKEGQNVTLSCEQNLNHDAMYWYRQDPGQGLRLIYYSQIVNDFQKGDIAEGYSVSREKKESFPLTVTSAQKNPTAFYLCASSAARGGDYEQYFGPGTRLTVT.

This clone was recorded only once. The V gene is TRBV29-1, the J gene TRBJ1-4; unclear D gene. The CDR3 covers 14 residues. Germline lookup yields CDR1 SQVTM and CDR2 ANQGSEA. Trimming removed 5 bases from V and 0 bases from J, with 10 bases in between. The CDR3 protein is CSVTGGTTNEKLFF. Here the CDR3 DNA reads TGCAGCGTTACCGGTGGGACAACTAATGAAAAACTGTTTTTT.